This TCR beta chain was identified in a study of molecular identifiers for immune sequencing clone quantification. Regarding the study as a whole: Underestimated sizes of highly expanded clones could result from identical TCR molecules that share a barcode. Clones above 20 RNA copies held over 98% of effector molecules, under 1% in naive cells.

TCR libraries were built in bulk with a published protocol and specific TCR primers. Via MiXCR, TCRdb re-called the PCR reads, giving one row per CDR3 protein. The profile shows approximately 500,000 distinct CDR3 sequences, about a quarter of them singletons. This clonotype was seen more than once but under ten times. The target antigen is unknown. The CDR3 runs 17 residues. Germline V gene sequence: CDR1 SGHAT, CDR2 FQNNGV. V gave up 1 base and J gave up 1 base; unmatched junction bases: 5. Sorting recovered naive CD8 T cells on a CD8+CD4-CCR7+CD45RA+ profile. The gene calls are TRBV11-2 and TRBJ2-5, with 11 bases that match TRBD2. The receptor was derived from a human donor in good health. Some libraries in this study had Jurkat cell RNA spiked in. The sequencing sample was made of naive CD8+ T cells from blood, with Jurkat cell RNA spiked in. Subset given: FACS-sorted CD8+CD4-CCR7+CD45RA+ naive T cells. For the CDR3, the DNA is TGTGCCAGCAGCTTAGGCGGGACTAGCGGTCTCCAAGAGACCCAGTACTTC. Translating gives CASSLGGTSGLQETQYF.